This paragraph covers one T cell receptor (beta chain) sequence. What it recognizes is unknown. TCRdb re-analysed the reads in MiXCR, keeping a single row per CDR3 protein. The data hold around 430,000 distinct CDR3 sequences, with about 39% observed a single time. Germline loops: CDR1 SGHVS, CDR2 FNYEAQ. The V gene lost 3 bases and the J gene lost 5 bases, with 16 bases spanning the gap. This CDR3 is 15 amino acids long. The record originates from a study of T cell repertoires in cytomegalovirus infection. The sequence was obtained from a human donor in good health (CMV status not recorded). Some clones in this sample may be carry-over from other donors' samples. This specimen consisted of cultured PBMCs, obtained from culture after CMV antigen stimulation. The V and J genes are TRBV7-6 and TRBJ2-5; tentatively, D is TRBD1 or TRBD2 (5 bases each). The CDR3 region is CASSLAGTGPETQYF. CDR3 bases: TGTGCCAGCAGCTTGGCCGGGACCGGGCCCGAGACCCAGTACTTC.